One and the same sample provided the 20 T cell receptor beta chains below, sequenced in a study of human T cells and chemical hapten exposure (dated by TCRdb to about 2021). What this sample's time point label stands for: patch test 3, about 24 weeks after DPC sensitization. This sample's treatment or condition label indicates: therapeutic diphenylcyclopropenone sensitization with weekly scalp DPC. Library generation was performed with RACE. For sequencing, a NextSeq 500 was employed. TCRdb handled the public reads itself, with Q25 trimming in fastp and clone calling in MiXCR, and kept productive beta chains. One record per CDR3 amino acid sequence lists the most common genes and DNA. In this sample the table shows over 75,000 distinct CDR3 sequences, about a tenth of which occur a single time. The top ten clonotypes cover more than 1% of the sample. Source: whole blood, taken in connection with sensitization to the hapten diphenylcyclopropenone (DPC). The receptors originated from a woman younger than 45 with alopecia areata. Some clones in this sample may be carry-over from other donors' samples.

In this sample, this clonotype turned up a few times. The rearrangement links TRBV11-1 to TRBJ1-2, with a tentative D call TRBD1 (6 bases). CDR3 length: 17 residues. V lost 6 bases, J lost 5 bases, and 25 bases lay in between. The V gene's germline CDR1 is SGHAT and CDR2 FQDESV (reference sequence). The CDR3 nucleotides are TGTGCCAGCAGGTCCGGCGGAGGAGCAGGGGATAAATATGGCTACACCTTC. Residues: CASRSGGGAGDKYGYTF.

This clonotype occurred a few times. The CDR3 here is CASSLGLAGLPGNEQFF. CDR3 in DNA: TGTGCCAGCAGCTTAGGGTTAGCGGGTCTCCCGGGGAATGAGCAGTTCTTC. The V call is TRBV11-2, the J call TRBJ2-1, with 7 bases that match TRBD2. V dropped 1 base and J dropped 7; count of bases not matched to a gene: 13. The CDR3 runs 17 residues. Germline values: CDR1 SGHAT, CDR2 FQNNGV.

This clonotype has a count of ten or more. The chain is built from TRBV5-1 and TRBJ1-1; D gene unclear. Germline V gives CDR1 SGHRS, CDR2 YFSETQ. Trimming took off 2 bases at V and 2 bases at J, with 7 bases between the two ends. CDR3 length equals 13 residues. The CDR3 region is CASSFSRNTEAFF. CDR3 sequence (DNA): TGCGCCAGCAGCTTTTCAAGAAACACTGAAGCTTTCTTT. Full variable domain (outside the CDR3, taken from reference TRBV5-1 and TRBJ1-1): KAGVTQTPRYLIKTRGQQVTLSCSPISGHRSVSWYQQTPGQGLQFLFEYFSETQRNKGNFPGRFSGRQFSNSRSEMNVSTLELGDSALYLCASSFSRNTEAFFGQGTRLTVV.

This rearrangement joins TRBV12-3 or TRBV12-4 to TRBJ1-1; TRBD1 agrees at 9 bases. There are 15 residues in the CDR3. V shed 6 bases and J 3 bases; nucleotides not matched to a gene: 8. CDR3 sequence (DNA): TGTGCCAGCAGGCCCAGGGACAGGGACTACACTGAAGCTTTCTTT. This translates into CASRPRDRDYTEAFF.

The chain couples TRBV12-5 to TRBJ2-1, with TRBD1 matching over 11 bases. The CDR3 covers 16 residues. The germline V gene has CDR1 LGHNT and CDR2 FRNRAP. The trim removed 3 bases at V and 8 bases at J, leaving 9 bases unmatched. The CDR3: CASGFDARTGGYEQFF. The CDR3, as DNA: TGTGCTAGTGGTTTTGATGCCCGGACAGGGGGCTATGAGCAGTTCTTC. Full variable domain (missing parts from reference TRBV12-5 and TRBJ2-1): DARVTQTPRHKVTEMGQEVTMRCQPILGHNTVFWYRQTMMQGLELLAYFRNRAPLDDSGMPKDRFSAEMPDATLATLKIQPSEPRDSAVYFCASGFDARTGGYEQFFGPGTRLTVL.

In its sample, this clonotype was seen many times. The J gene is TRBJ1-2, the V gene TRBV12-3 or TRBV12-4; D not certain. The CDR3 sequence is 13 residues long. The V and J ends lost 2 bases and 2 bases respectively, with 6 bases between them. CDR3 region: CASSLSLNYGYTF. The CDR3 DNA follows: TGTGCCAGCAGTTTATCACTAAACTATGGCTACACCTTC.

This clonotype was counted ten times or more. CDR3 bases: TGTGCCAGCAGCCAAGGTGGAGGGGCCCTAATCTACGAGCAGTACTTC. This sequence encodes CASSQGGGALIYEQYF. The chain employs TRBV14 and TRBJ2-7, with a tentative D call TRBD2 (6 bases). V was trimmed by 1 base and J by 3 bases, leaving 16 bases between them. From germline, CDR1 is SGHDN and CDR2 FVKESK. The CDR3 covers 16 residues.

Ten or more counts support this clonotype. V usage is TRBV7-3 and J usage is TRBJ2-7; 9 bases are a match to TRBD2. Germline CDR1 and CDR2: SGHTA and FQGTGA. This CDR3 comprises 14 residues. The trim removed 5 bases at V and 5 bases at J, leaving 7 bases unmatched. The CDR3 DNA follows: TGTGCCAGCAGCCCCGCGGGAGGGCCTGACGAGCAGTACTTC. As protein: CASSPAGGPDEQYF.

Many counts were recorded for this clonotype. The gene calls are TRBV29-1 and TRBJ2-5, with D tentatively TRBD2 (6 bases). This CDR3 spans 11 amino acids. In germline, CDR1 is SQVTM, CDR2 ANQGSEA. The V gene lost 7 bases and the J gene lost 5 bases, with 11 bases spanning the gap. In DNA form, the CDR3 reads TGCAGCGGGGGAGGAGAGGAGACCCAGTACTTC. Protein product: CSGGGEETQYF.

This clonotype was seen at least ten times. V is TRBV29-1 and J is TRBJ2-1; 11 bases agree with TRBD2. Germline V gives CDR1 SQVTM, CDR2 ANQGSEA. Trimming cost V 4 bases and J 5 bases; bases outside gene matches: 1. This CDR3 region has 13 residues. The CDR3 spells CSVASGGNNEQFF. The CDR3 DNA sequence: TGCAGCGTTGCTAGCGGGGGGAACAATGAGCAGTTCTTC.

CDR3 residues: CASSPGHYNLTTYV. DNA for the CDR3: TGTGCCAGCAGCCCGGGACACTACAATCTAACGACGTACGTC. The chain uses TRBV21-1 and TRBJ2-7; TRBD1, the table's D call, lacks a check against the DNA. TRBV21-1 is recorded as a pseudogene. This CDR3 is built from 14 residues.

This clonotype was found many times. V and J are TRBV10-3 and TRBJ1-3; possibly TRBD1 for D (5 bases). V was cut by 6 bases and J by 4 bases, with 10 bases left in between. Germline assignment: CDR1 ENHRY and CDR2 SYGVKD. The CDR3 has 13 residues. In DNA form, the CDR3 reads TGTGCCATCAGGGACAATGCGGGAAACACCATATATTTT. This gives the protein CAIRDNAGNTIYF.

This clonotype turned up a few times. The CDR3 loop is CASSSPESGANVLTF. CDR3 coding DNA: TGTGCCAGCAGTTCCCCCGAGTCTGGGGCCAACGTCCTGACTTTC. The rearrangement joins TRBV12-3 or TRBV12-4 to TRBJ2-6; no definite D call. The V and J ends lost 4 bases and 1 base respectively, with 8 bases between them. This CDR3 has 15 residues.

A remark on this clonotype: One end of the junction varies from germline; a read error may be responsible. The chain combines TRBV6-5 with TRBJ2-7; D possibly uses TRBD1 or TRBD2 (5 bases each). The CDR3 length is 18 residues. Germline V gives CDR1 MNHEY, CDR2 SVGAGI. The CDR3 DNA is TGTGCCAGCAGTCCCGTGGGGACCGCTCCTAGTATCTCCCACGAGCTGTACTTC. Its translation: CASSPVGTAPSISHELYF.

Many counts were recorded for this clonotype. V and J are TRBV10-2 and TRBJ2-5; D assignment may be TRBD1 or TRBD2 (5 bases each). Per germline, CDR1 WSHSY and CDR2 SAAADI. V was pared by 8 bases and J by 2 bases, with 9 bases between. This CDR3 is built from 12 residues. The CDR3 reads CASGGGQETQYF. The CDR3 region has the DNA TGCGCCAGCGGGGGTGGGCAAGAGACCCAGTACTTC.

This clonotype was seen only a few times. The chain is built from TRBV12-3 or TRBV12-4 and TRBJ1-1; TRBD1 agrees at 8 bases. V lost 4 bases to trimming and J lost 8 bases; unmatched junction nucleotides: 6. This CDR3 contains 13 residues. CDR3 sequence reads: CASSSFQGAEAFF. The CDR3, as DNA: TGTGCCAGCAGTTCGTTTCAGGGGGCCGAAGCTTTCTTT.

This clonotype occurred many times. The CDR3 coding sequence is TGTGCCAGCAGCTGGAGTGGAGAGACCCAGTACTTC. Residues: CASSWSGETQYF. The genes are TRBV7-9 and TRBJ2-5; D gene uncertain. Germline V gene lookup returns CDR1 SEHNR and CDR2 FQNEAQ (reference sequence). The CDR3 covers 12 residues. Trimming removed 4 bases from V and 4 bases from J, with 7 bases in between.

This clonotype appeared a few times. The chain carries TRBV11-2 and TRBJ2-2, with D possibly TRBD1 on 5 matching bases. Between the trimmed V and J ends, which lost 1 base and 8 bases, there was a span of 14 bases. Germline V gene lookup returns CDR1 SGHAT and CDR2 FQNNGV. The CDR3 runs to 15 residues. The DNA for the CDR3 is TGTGCCAGCAGCTTAGCCCCCCCAGGGTTGGGGGAGCTGTTTTTT. Its protein is CASSLAPPGLGELFF.

This clonotype was seen more than once but under ten times. This chain connects TRBV7-2 to TRBJ2-1; TRBD2 is a possible D gene (7 bases). This CDR3 is built from 15 residues. Trimming cost V 5 bases and J 10 bases, with 21 bases left between them. CDR1 is SGHTA, CDR2 FQGNSA, per germline. CDR3 sequence: CASSPRGGRYGEQFF. Written as DNA, the CDR3 is TGTGCCAGCAGCCCCAGGGGCGGGAGATACGGAGAGCAGTTCTTC.

This clonotype was seen repeatedly, ten times or more. The rearrangement joins TRBV29-1 to TRBJ1-1, with 9 bases lining up with TRBD1. Germline lookup yields CDR1 SQVTM and CDR2 ANQGSEA. V shed 6 bases, J shed 2 bases, and the junction held 7 bases outside the gene matches. CDR3 length equals 14 residues. CDR3 coding DNA: TGCAGCGTAACTTCGGGACAGGGAAACACTGAAGCTTTCTTT. Encoded protein: CSVTSGQGNTEAFF. Together with reference TRBV29-1 and TRBJ1-1, the CDR3 gives the full variable domain: SAVISQKPSRDICQRGTSLTIQCQVDSQVTMMFWYRQQPGQSLTLIATANQGSEATYESGFVIDKFPISRPNLTFSTLTVSNMSPEDSSIYLCSVTSGQGNTEAFFGQGTRLTVV.